These 13 T cell receptor beta chains originate from one sample sequenced in a study of T cell repertoires in cytomegalovirus infection (dated by TCRdb to between 2018 and 2021). Sequencing used an Illumina HiSeq 1500. In TCRdb, the public reads were trimmed at Q25 with fastp and aligned with MiXCR, with productive beta chains retained. Each record represents a unique CDR3 protein, reported with the most common genes and DNA among its rows. For this sample the table gives 300,000 or so distinct CDR3 sequences, of which about a quarter were detected only once. Clones ranked in the top ten supply around 14% of the sample. The sample consisted of PBMCs. These receptors were taken from a human donor in good health (CMV status not recorded). Some clones in this sample may be carry-over from other donors' samples.

This chain joins TRBV5-1 and TRBJ2-5, with D unresolved. V lost 4 bases, J lost 2 bases, and 6 bases lay in between. The germline gives CDR1 SGHRS, CDR2 YFSETQ. The CDR3 consists of 12 residues. In nucleotides, the CDR3 is TGCGCCAGCAGCGCCCGACAAGAGACCCAGTACTTC. It encodes CASSARQETQYF.

This clonotype was observed a few times. The chain carries TRBV6-6 and TRBJ2-2; D perhaps matches TRBD2 (6 bases). Trimming left V 3 bases short and J 2 bases short, with 16 bases between. The CDR3 totals 17 residues. The germline V gene has CDR1 MNHNY and CDR2 SVGAGI (reference sequence). Here the CDR3 DNA reads TGTGCCAGCAGTTATGGGATAGCGGATACCAACACCGGGGAGCTGTTTTTT. As protein: CASSYGIADTNTGELFF.

This chain uses TRBV20-1 with TRBJ2-7, with a possible D match to TRBD2 (5 bases). The length of the CDR3 is 16 residues. Trimming stripped 1 base from V and 2 bases from J, with 18 bases between. The germline gives CDR1 DFQATT, CDR2 SNEGSKA (reference sequence). The CDR3 is CSARALDGVPPYEQYF. For the CDR3, the DNA is TGCAGTGCTAGAGCCTTAGACGGGGTGCCCCCCTACGAGCAGTACTTC.

CDR3 loop: CASSYDWGNEQFF. The CDR3 DNA reads as TGTGCCAGCAGTTACGATTGGGGGAATGAGCAGTTCTTC. This chain connects TRBV6-2 or TRBV6-3 to TRBJ2-1, with D perhaps matching TRBD1 or TRBD2 (5 bases each). Germline V lookup: CDR1 MNHEY, CDR2 SVGEGT. V was cut by 2 bases and J by 7 bases, with 9 bases left in between. The CDR3 contains 13 residues.

V usage is TRBV12-3 or TRBV12-4 and J usage is TRBJ2-7, with 9 bases aligning to TRBD2. This CDR3 has 14 residues. V gave up 5 bases and J gave up 4 bases; unmatched junction bases: 6. DNA for the CDR3: TGTGCCAGCAGTGAAAGCGGGAGGTTTTACGAGCAGTACTTC. Translated, it gives CASSESGRFYEQYF.

This clonotype was picked up a small number of times. V gene TRBV4-1 combines with J gene TRBJ2-3; D perhaps matches TRBD2 (7 bases). Trimming cost V 1 base and J 6 bases, with 14 bases left between them. The CDR3 extends over 15 amino acids. The germline V gene has CDR1 MGHRA and CDR2 YSYEKL. Written as DNA, the CDR3 is TGCGCCAGCAGCCAAGTTGGAGGGGGGGCCGATACGCAGTATTTT. Its protein product is CASSQVGGGADTQYF.

This clonotype has a handful of counts. The V call is TRBV7-2, the J call TRBJ1-6, with no clear D. Germline assignment: CDR1 SGHTA and CDR2 FQGNSA. The V and J ends lost 0 bases and 7 bases respectively, with 10 bases between them. The CDR3 runs 15 residues. The CDR3 sequence: CASSLARVSNSPLHF. The CDR3 region has the DNA TGTGCCAGCAGCTTAGCTCGGGTTAGCAATTCACCCCTCCACTTT.

The table lists this clonotype with many counts. This chain connects TRBV7-6 to TRBJ2-3, with D hard to call. CDR3 size: 14 residues. The V gene's germline CDR1 is SGHVS and CDR2 FNYEAQ. Trimming took 5 bases from V and 1 from J, leaving 10 bases between them. In DNA form, the CDR3 reads TGTGCCAGCAGCCCAACATGGGGCACAGATACGCAGTATTTT. It is translated as CASSPTWGTDTQYF.

V is TRBV20-1 and J is TRBJ2-1; 14 bases map to TRBD2. Germline assignment: CDR1 DFQATT and CDR2 SNEGSKA (reference sequence). Losses at the gene ends were 0 bases for V and 0 bases for J; bases not matched to a gene: 10. This CDR3 contains 20 residues. CDR3 DNA sequence: TGCAGTGCTAGAGATCCTGGGACTAGCGGGGGCCCCCACTCCTACAATGAGCAGTTCTTC. Residues: CSARDPGTSGGPHSYNEQFF.

The genes are TRBV5-1 and TRBJ2-5; the match to TRBD1 covers 7 bases. Per germline, CDR1 SGHRS and CDR2 YFSETQ. The V and J ends lost 4 bases and 0 bases, in that order; junction bases with no gene match: 6. The CDR3 is made up of 15 amino acids. The CDR3 DNA reads TGCGCCAGCAGCCTGAACAGGGGAGACCAAGAGACCCAGTACTTC. This gives the protein CASSLNRGDQETQYF.

V and J are TRBV18 and TRBJ2-1; 11 bases are shared with TRBD2. The CDR3 extends over 15 amino acids. Trimming cost V 1 base and J 8 bases; bases outside gene matches: 4. Germline lookup yields CDR1 KGHSH and CDR2 LQKENI. As DNA, the CDR3 is TGTGCCAGCTCACCACTAGCGGGGGGGAACGATGAGCAGTTCTTC. This sequence encodes CASSPLAGGNDEQFF.

This clonotype was seen just once. The DNA for the CDR3 is TGTGCCAGCAGCCATAAGTCGACCACTGAAGCTTTCTTT. This gives the protein CASSHKSTTEAFF. This chain joins TRBV14 and TRBJ1-1, with D unclear. The CDR3 covers 13 residues. CDR1 is SGHDN and CDR2 is FVKESK in the germline V gene. The V and J ends lost 3 bases and 4 bases respectively, with 9 bases between them.

This clonotype was counted only a few times. The rearrangement links TRBV4-1 to TRBJ1-4, with D unresolved. CDR3 length: 14 amino acids. Trimming stripped 4 bases from V and 8 bases from J, with 14 bases between. Per the germline V gene, CDR1 is MGHRA and CDR2 is YSYEKL. The CDR3 here is CASSPAGGQEKLFF. In DNA form, the CDR3 reads TGCGCCAGCAGCCCCGCAGGTGGTCAGGAAAAACTGTTTTTT.